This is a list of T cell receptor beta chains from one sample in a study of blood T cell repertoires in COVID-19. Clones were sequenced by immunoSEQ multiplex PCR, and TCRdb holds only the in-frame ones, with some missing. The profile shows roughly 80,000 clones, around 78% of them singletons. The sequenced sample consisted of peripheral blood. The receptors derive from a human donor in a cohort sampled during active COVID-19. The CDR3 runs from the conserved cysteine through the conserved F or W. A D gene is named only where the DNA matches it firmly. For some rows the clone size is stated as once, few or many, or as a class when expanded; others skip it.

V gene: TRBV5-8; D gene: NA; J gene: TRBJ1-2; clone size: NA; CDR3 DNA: TGTGCCAGCAGCGTGGGACTGTCCTATGGCTACACCTTC; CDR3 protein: CASSVGLSYGYTF
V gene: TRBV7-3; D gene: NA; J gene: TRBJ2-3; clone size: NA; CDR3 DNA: TGTGCCAGCAGCTTAATGGGGCAAGTATCCGGGCCAGATACGCAGTATTTT; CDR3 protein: CASSLMGQVSGPDTQYF
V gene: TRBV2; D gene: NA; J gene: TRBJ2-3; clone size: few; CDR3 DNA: TGTGCCAGCAGTGTCGGGTTGGCAGATACGCAGTATTTT; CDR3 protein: CASSVGLADTQYF
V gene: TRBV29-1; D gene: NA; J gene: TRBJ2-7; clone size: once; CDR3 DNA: TGCAGCGTTGGGGCAGCCTCCTACGAGCAGTACTTC; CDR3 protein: CSVGAASYEQYF
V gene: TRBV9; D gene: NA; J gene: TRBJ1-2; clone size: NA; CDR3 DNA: TGTGCCAGCAGCGTAGAATGGTCCGGGTTGGATGGCTACACCTTC; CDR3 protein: CASSVEWSGLDGYTF
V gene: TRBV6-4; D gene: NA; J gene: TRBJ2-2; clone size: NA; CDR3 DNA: TGTGCCAGCAGTGACACCAGGGTGTCCGGGGAGCTGTTTTTT; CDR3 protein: CASSDTRVSGELFF
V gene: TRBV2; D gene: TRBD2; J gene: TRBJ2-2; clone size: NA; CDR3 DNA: TGTGCCAGCAGTGCTGGGGCTAGCGGGAACACCGGGGAGCTGTTTTTT; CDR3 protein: CASSAGASGNTGELFF
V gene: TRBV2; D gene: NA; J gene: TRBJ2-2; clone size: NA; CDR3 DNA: TGTGCCAGCAGTGAAGAAGCGTTGAACACCGGGGAGCTGTTTTTT; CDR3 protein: CASSEEALNTGELFF
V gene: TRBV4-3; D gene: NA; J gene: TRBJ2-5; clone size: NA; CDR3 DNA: TGCGCCAGCAGCCAAGACCCAGGGTGGACCCAGTACTTC; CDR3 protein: CASSQDPGWTQYF
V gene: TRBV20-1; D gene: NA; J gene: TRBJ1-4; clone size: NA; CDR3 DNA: TGCAGTGCTAGTTCAGGGGTTCGGTCTAATGAAAAACTGTTTTTT; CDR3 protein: CSASSGVRSNEKLFF
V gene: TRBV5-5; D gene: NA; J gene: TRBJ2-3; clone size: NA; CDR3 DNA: TGTGCCAGCAGCTACGGACAGCCCACAGATACGCAGTATTTT; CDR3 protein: CASSYGQPTDTQYF
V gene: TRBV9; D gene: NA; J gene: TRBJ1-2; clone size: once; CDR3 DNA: TGTGCCAGCAGCGCTTCTACAGGGAACTATGGCTACACCTTC; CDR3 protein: CASSASTGNYGYTF
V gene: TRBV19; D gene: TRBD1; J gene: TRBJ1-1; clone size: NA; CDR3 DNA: TGTGCCAGTAGTATACGTCCGGGGGACAGGGTGGGTTTCTTT; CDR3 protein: CASSIRPGDRVGFF
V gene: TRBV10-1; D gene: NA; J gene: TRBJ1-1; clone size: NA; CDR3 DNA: TGCGCCAGCAGTCCTAACCGCCAGGGCCAATTACCCCACACTGAAGCTTTCTTT; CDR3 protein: CASSPNRQGQLPHTEAFF
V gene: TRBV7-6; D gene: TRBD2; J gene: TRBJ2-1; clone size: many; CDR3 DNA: TGTGCCAGCAGCTTCCTAAGCGGGGACTCCTACAATGAGCAGTTCTTC; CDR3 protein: CASSFLSGDSYNEQFF
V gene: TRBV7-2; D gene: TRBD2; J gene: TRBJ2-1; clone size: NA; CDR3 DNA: TGTGCCAGCAGCTTAGCTCCCGCGGGGGGCTCCTACAATGAGCAGTTCTTC; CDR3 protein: CASSLAPAGGSYNEQFF
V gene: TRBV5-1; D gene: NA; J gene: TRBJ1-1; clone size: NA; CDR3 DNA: TGCGCCAGCAGCTTGGGGCAGCTAGAAACTGAAGCTTTCTTT; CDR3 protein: CASSLGQLETEAFF
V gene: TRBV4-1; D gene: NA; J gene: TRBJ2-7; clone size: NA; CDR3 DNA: TGCGCCAGCAGCCAAGAACGACTGGCCTACGAGCAGTACTTC; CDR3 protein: CASSQERLAYEQYF
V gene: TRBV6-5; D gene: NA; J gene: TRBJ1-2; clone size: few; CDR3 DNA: TGTGCCAGCAGTTACCAGGCCCCTTTTAACTATGGCTACACCTTC; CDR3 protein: CASSYQAPFNYGYTF
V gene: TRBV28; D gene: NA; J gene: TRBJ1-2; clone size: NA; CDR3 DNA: TGTGCCAGCAGCCTTATCTACAGCCTTGGCTACACCTTC; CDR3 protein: CASSLIYSLGYTF
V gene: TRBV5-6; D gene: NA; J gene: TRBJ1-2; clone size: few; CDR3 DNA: TGTGCCAGCAGGCAGGACCCAAGGGCCTCGGGGTACTATGGCTACACCTTC; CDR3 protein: CASRQDPRASGYYGYTF